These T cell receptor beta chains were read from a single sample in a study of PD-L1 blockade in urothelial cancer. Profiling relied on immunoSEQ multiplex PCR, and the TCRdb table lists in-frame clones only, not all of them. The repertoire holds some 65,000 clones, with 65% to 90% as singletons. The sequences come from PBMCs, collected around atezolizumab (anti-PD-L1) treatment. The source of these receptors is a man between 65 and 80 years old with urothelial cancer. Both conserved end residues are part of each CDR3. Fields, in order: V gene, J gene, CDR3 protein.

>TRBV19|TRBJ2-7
CASSSRDRHYEQYF
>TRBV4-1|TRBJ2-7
CASSQASTGTASYEQYF
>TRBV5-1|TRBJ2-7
CASSFQSGSPYEQYF
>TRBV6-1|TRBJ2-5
CASSLQGGWETQYF
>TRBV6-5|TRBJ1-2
CASSYRGQGSYGYTF
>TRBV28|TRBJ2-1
CASSGQQLYNEQFF
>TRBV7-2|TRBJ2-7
CASSLRQGDEQYF
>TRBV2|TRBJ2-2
CASKIGTATGELFF
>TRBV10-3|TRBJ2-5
CAISEIGGETQYF
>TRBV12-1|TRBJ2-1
CASSFVAGGDDEQFF
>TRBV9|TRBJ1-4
CASSVDPGEKLFF
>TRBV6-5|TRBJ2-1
CASRGPLGNEQFF
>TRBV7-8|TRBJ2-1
CASSLGTSTYNEQFF
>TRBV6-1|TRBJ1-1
CASSERNTEAFF
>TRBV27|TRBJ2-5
CASSVGTSGRAETQYF
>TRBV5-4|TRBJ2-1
CASSLEGGIGEQFF
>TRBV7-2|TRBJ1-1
CASSLSTGVDEAFF
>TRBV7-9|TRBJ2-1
CASQERGYNEQFF
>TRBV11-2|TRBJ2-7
CASSPTGDEQYF
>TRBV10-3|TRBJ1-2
CAITGTGPDGYTF
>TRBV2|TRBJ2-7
CASRDFSSYEQYF
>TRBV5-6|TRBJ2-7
CASSFRGEQYF